This TCR beta chain was captured by sequencing in a study of T cell responses to AZD1222 COVID-19 vaccine. The germline V and J ends were trimmed by 5 bases and 3 bases, with 11 bases remaining between them. Germline-derived CDR1 and CDR2 are MDHEN and SYDVKM. The CDR3 is made up of 14 amino acids. Sequencing was performed with immunoSEQ multiplex PCR; in TCRdb, only in-frame clones are kept and a portion is missing. This table has some 180,000 clones, roughly 85% appearing once. This chain uses TRBV28 with TRBJ1-5, with a possible D match to TRBD1 (5 bases). This receptor was obtained from an adult who received the AZD1222 COVID-19 vaccine. This specimen consisted of peripheral blood, obtained 28 days after the second AZD1222 dose. CDR3 nucleotide sequence: TGTGCCAGCAGTAACGGAGGGGACAATCAGCCCCAGCATTTT. It is translated as CASSNGGDNQPQHF.